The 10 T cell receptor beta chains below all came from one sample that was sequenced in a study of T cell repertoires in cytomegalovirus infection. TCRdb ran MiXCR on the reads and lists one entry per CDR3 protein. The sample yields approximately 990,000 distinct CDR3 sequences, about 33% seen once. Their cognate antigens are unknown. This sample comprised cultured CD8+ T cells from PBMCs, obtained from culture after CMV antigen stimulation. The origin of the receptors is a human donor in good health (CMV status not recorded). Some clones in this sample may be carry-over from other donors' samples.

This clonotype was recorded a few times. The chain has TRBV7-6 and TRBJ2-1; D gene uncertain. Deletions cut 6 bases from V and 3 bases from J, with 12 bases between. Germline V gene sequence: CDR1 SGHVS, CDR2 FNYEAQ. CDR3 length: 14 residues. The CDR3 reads CASSSYLDYNEQFF. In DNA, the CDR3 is TGTGCCAGCAGTTCATACCTAGACTACAATGAGCAGTTCTTC.

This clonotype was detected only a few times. In nucleotides, the CDR3 is TGTGCCAGCAGTGGACGGGCGTCCTATGGCTACACCTTC. It yields the protein CASSGRASYGYTF. The chain links TRBV2 to TRBJ1-2; no clear D. Looked up from germline, CDR1 is SNHLY and CDR2 is FYNNEI. The V gene lost 4 bases and the J gene lost 4 bases, with 10 bases spanning the gap. This CDR3 comprises 13 residues.

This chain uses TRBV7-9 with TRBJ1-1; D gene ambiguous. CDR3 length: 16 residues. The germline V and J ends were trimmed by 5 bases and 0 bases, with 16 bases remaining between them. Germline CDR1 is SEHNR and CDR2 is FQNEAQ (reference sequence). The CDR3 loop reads CASSPSEGFMNTEAFF. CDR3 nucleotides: TGTGCCAGCAGCCCATCGGAGGGATTCATGAACACTGAAGCTTTCTTT.

CDR3 residues: CASSRGGAHNEQFF. The CDR3 coding sequence is TGTGCCAGTTCAAGGGGGGGCGCCCACAATGAGCAGTTCTTC. V and J are TRBV27 and TRBJ2-1; TRBD2 is a possible D gene (7 bases). The CDR3 totals 14 residues. Per germline, CDR1 MNHEY and CDR2 SMNVEV (reference sequence). Between the trimmed V and J ends, which lost 9 bases and 5 bases, there was a span of 17 bases.

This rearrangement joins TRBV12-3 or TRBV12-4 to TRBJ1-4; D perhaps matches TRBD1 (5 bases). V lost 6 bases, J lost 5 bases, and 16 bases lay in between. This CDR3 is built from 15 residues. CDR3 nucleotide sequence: TGTGCCAGCAGAGGGCTGGGCAGGGAGAATGAAAAACTGTTTTTT. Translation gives CASRGLGRENEKLFF.

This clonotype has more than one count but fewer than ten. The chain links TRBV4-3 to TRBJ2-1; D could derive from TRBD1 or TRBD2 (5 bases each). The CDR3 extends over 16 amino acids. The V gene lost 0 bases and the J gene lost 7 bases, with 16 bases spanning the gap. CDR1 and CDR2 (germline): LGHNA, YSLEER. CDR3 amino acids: CASSQDPPGQLNEQFF. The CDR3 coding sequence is TGCGCCAGCAGCCAAGACCCCCCGGGGCAGCTTAATGAGCAGTTCTTC.

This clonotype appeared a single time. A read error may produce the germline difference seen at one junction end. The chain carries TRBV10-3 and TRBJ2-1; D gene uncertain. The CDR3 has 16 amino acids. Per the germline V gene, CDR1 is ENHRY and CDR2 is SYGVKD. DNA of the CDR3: TGTGCCATCAGTGAGACAGAAAACACTAAGGCCAATGAGAAGTTCTTC. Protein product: CAISETENTKANEKFF.

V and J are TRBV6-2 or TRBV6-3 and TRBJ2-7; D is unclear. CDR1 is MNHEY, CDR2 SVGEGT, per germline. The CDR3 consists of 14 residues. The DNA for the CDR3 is TGTGCCAGCAGTGACTCGGTAACTCACTACGAGCAGTACGTC. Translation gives CASSDSVTHYEQYV.

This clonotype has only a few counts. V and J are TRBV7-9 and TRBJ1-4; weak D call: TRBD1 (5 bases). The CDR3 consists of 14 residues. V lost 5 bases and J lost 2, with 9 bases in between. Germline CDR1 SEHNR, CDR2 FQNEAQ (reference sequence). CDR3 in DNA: TGTGCCAGCAGCAAGACAGCGACTAATGAAAAACTGTTTTTT. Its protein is CASSKTATNEKLFF.

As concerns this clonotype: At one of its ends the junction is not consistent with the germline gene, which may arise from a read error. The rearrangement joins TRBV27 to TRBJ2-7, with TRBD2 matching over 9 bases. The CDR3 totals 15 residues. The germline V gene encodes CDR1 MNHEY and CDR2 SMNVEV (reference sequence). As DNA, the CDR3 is TGTGCCAGCAGTATAGCGGGGGCTTCCTCCAACGAGCAGTACTTC. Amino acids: CASSIAGASSNEQYF.